The rows below give T cell receptor beta chains drawn from one sample of a study of cytomegalovirus exposure and HLA in healthy donors. Sequencing used immunoSEQ multiplex PCR; TCRdb keeps in-frame clones, though not all of them. The sample yields some 76,000 clones, around 94% seen once. Sequencing was performed on PBMCs. The receptor set was obtained from a woman between 18 and 30 years old in good health and CMV-seronegative. Each CDR3 is given with its conserved first and last residue. The D gene is left open where the match is weak. The size field is filled for only some rows; it gives once, few, many or a size class.

V gene	D gene	J gene	clone size	CDR3 DNA	CDR3 protein
TRBV5-4	TRBD2	TRBJ2-5	NA	TGTGCCAGCAGTTCCGGACACCTAGCGGGGGAAGAGACCCAGTACTTC	CASSSGHLAGEETQYF
TRBV2	TRBD2	TRBJ2-3	NA	TGTGCCAGCAGGCAACTCGGACTAGCGGGAGTTTCAGATACGCAGTATTTT	CASRQLGLAGVSDTQYF
TRBV4-2	TRBD1	TRBJ1-5	NA	TGTGCCAGCAGCCAAGATCGAGGCAGGGGGCAGCCCCAGCATTTT	CASSQDRGRGQPQHF
TRBV27	NA	TRBJ2-5	NA	TGTGCCAGCAGCCTAAGTGGTTTCCAAGAGACCCAGTACTTC	CASSLSGFQETQYF
TRBV4-2	NA	TRBJ2-7	NA	TGTGCCAGCAGCCAAGAATTATTCCGCGAGCAGTACTTC	CASSQELFREQYF
TRBV7-9	NA	TRBJ2-7	NA	TGTGCCAGCAGCCCGCATCCGGGACTGATGTACGAGCAGTACTTC	CASSPHPGLMYEQYF
TRBV19	TRBD1	TRBJ2-5	NA	TGTGCCAGTAGTAACAGACAGGGGGCTTTGGAGACCCAGTACTTC	CASSNRQGALETQYF
TRBV19	NA	TRBJ1-2	NA	TGTGCCAGTAGTACAGCGGGACCCCGGTCCTCGGGCTACACCTTC	CASSTAGPRSSGYTF
TRBV7-9	TRBD2	TRBJ2-3	NA	TGTGCCAGCAGCCGACTAGCGGGAAGCACAGATACGCAGTATTTT	CASSRLAGSTDTQYF
TRBV4-1	NA	TRBJ2-3	NA	TGCGCCAGCAGCCAAGATCCTGTCGGTACCGAGGGAGATACGCAGTATTTT	CASSQDPVGTEGDTQYF
TRBV15	TRBD1	TRBJ2-1	NA	TGTGCCACCAGCAGAGAATGGGGGACAGCTTCATACAATGAGCAGTTCTTC	CATSREWGTASYNEQFF
TRBV6-5	NA	TRBJ1-5	once	TGTGCCAGCAGTTACACCCACGGGCAGCCCCAGCATTTT	CASSYTHGQPQHF
TRBV28	TRBD1	TRBJ1-2	NA	TGTGCCAGCAGTCCTCGCGACAGGGCTACTGGCTACACCTTC	CASSPRDRATGYTF
TRBV27	TRBD2	TRBJ2-7	NA	TGTGCCAGCAGTTTAGGGACTAGCGGCTACGAGCAGTACTTC	CASSLGTSGYEQYF
TRBV18	TRBD2	TRBJ2-6	NA	TGTGCCAGCTCACCAACTGGCCCTAGCGGGTTCTCTGGGGCCAACGTCCTGACTTTC	CASSPTGPSGFSGANVLTF
TRBV12-5	TRBD2	TRBJ2-3	NA	TGTGCTAGTGGTGTAGTTAAAGACGGGACTAGCGGGAGCACAGATACGCAGTATTTT	CASGVVKDGTSGSTDTQYF
TRBV7-9	NA	TRBJ2-5	once	TGTGCCAGCAGACCAACCGCCGAGGAGACCCAGTACTTC	CASRPTAEETQYF
TRBV27	TRBD1	TRBJ2-7	NA	TGTGCCAGCAGCAAAAGACAGGGGGACCTCCACGAGCAGTACTTC	CASSKRQGDLHEQYF
TRBV5-8	TRBD1	TRBJ2-1	NA	TGTGCCAGCAGCGAGGAAAGGGGGCGCCCAGCGAGAAATGAGCAGTTCTTC	CASSEERGRPARNEQFF
TRBV5-4	TRBD2	TRBJ2-3	once	TGTGCCAGCAGCTTGGGGGCACTAGCGGGGCTCACAGATACGCAGTATTTT	CASSLGALAGLTDTQYF
TRBV7-9	TRBD1	TRBJ2-7	NA	TGTGCCAGCAGTTTACCCGGGACAGGGGAGGGATACGAGCAGTACTTC	CASSLPGTGEGYEQYF
TRBV7-9	TRBD2	TRBJ2-4	once	TGTGCCAGCAGCAACCCCTTAGCGGGAGGGCCCAACATTCAGTACTTC	CASSNPLAGGPNIQYF
TRBV30	NA	TRBJ2-5	once	TGTGCCTGGAGTGTGGGGGGGCTAGAGACCCAGTACTTC	CAWSVGGLETQYF
TRBV5-5	NA	TRBJ2-7	NA	TGTGCCAGCAGCTTCCAGGATCTCTACGAGCAGTACTTC	CASSFQDLYEQYF
TRBV6-5	TRBD1	TRBJ2-7	NA	TGTGCCAGCAGTTGGGGGACAGGGCCCTACGAGCAGTACTTC	CASSWGTGPYEQYF
TRBV9	NA	TRBJ2-6	NA	TGTGCCAGCAGCGCCAGGGTTTCTGGGGCCAACGTCCTGACTTTC	CASSARVSGANVLTF
TRBV18	NA	TRBJ1-2	NA	TGTGCCAGCTCACCAGACCCCCGGCTAGATAACTATGGCTACACCTTC	CASSPDPRLDNYGYTF
TRBV6-1	NA	TRBJ1-2	NA	TGTGCCAGCAGTGAAGGTTGGCAGGCCACTAACTATGGCTACACCTTC	CASSEGWQATNYGYTF
TRBV19	TRBD1	TRBJ1-5	NA	TGTGCCAGTAGTACTTACCAGGGACAGGGAAATCAGCCCCAGCATTTT	CASSTYQGQGNQPQHF
TRBV7-8	NA	TRBJ1-1	NA	TGTGCCAGCAGCCCGCGCTCGATAACCACTGAAGCTTTCTTT	CASSPRSITTEAFF
TRBV19	NA	TRBJ1-2	NA	TGTGCCAGTAGTAGCCTGCGAGGGGGTGCTGGTTACGGCTACACCTTC	CASSSLRGGAGYGYTF
TRBV13	TRBD2	TRBJ2-2	NA	TGTGCCAGCAGCATTAGCGGGAGAACCGGGGAGCTGTTTTTT	CASSISGRTGELFF
TRBV7-2	NA	TRBJ1-2	NA	TGTGCCAGCAGCCCTTCGAGTCCGGGATTGCCATCGAGCGGCTACACCTTC	CASSPSSPGLPSSGYTF
TRBV4-1	NA	TRBJ2-7	NA	TGCGCCAGCAGCCACGAGCCTAGCCCCAACCTAGGCGAGCAGTACTTC	CASSHEPSPNLGEQYF
TRBV4-1	NA	TRBJ2-7	NA	TGCGCCAGCAGCCAAGAGGGGCCTGCCTCAGCCTACGAGCAGTACTTC	CASSQEGPASAYEQYF
TRBV18	TRBD1	TRBJ2-3	NA	TGTGCCAGCTCACTAGGACAGGGGTCCTTCCCAGATACGCAGTATTTT	CASSLGQGSFPDTQYF
TRBV2	TRBD1	TRBJ1-2	NA	TGTGCCAGCAGTGCTTCAGGGGGCTTCTCCTATGGCTACACCTTC	CASSASGGFSYGYTF
TRBV11-3	NA	TRBJ2-3	NA	TGTGCCAGCAGCTTAGGTTCCCGGGGAGATACGCAGTATTTT	CASSLGSRGDTQYF
TRBV27	TRBD2	TRBJ2-3	NA	TGTGCCAGCACCGACCGGGGGAAGAGCGGGGGGTTACTACTAAGCACAGATACGCAGTATTTT	CASTDRGKSGGLLLSTDTQYF
TRBV7-9	TRBD2	TRBJ2-3	NA	TGTGCCAGCAGCAGACTAGCGGGAGAGTTAGGCACAGATACGCAGTATTTT	CASSRLAGELGTDTQYF
TRBV7-9	NA	TRBJ1-5	NA	TGTGCCAGCAGCTTGGACAATGGAAATCAGCCCCAGCATTTT	CASSLDNGNQPQHF
TRBV19	NA	TRBJ1-1	NA	TGTGCCAGTACCCTAGAACAGGGAGTTGGCACTGAAGCTTTCTTT	CASTLEQGVGTEAFF
TRBV2	TRBD1	TRBJ2-5	NA	TGTGCCAGCAGTATGCCGGGACAGGGCGGTTCCCCCAGGGGGGAGACCCAGTACTTC	CASSMPGQGGSPRGETQYF
TRBV4-3	TRBD1	TRBJ2-6	once	TGCGCCAGCAGCCCTAACAAAGGACAGGTTTCCTCCTCTGGGGCCAACGTCCTGACTTTC	CASSPNKGQVSSSGANVLTF
TRBV5-4	TRBD1	TRBJ1-1	NA	TGTGCCAGCAGACCAAGGGACAGGAGGACTGAAGCTTTCTTT	CASRPRDRRTEAFF
TRBV11-2	NA	TRBJ1-2	NA	TGTGCCAGCAGCTTAGGCGGGACGGATGGGTATGGCTACACCTTC	CASSLGGTDGYGYTF
TRBV28	NA	TRBJ2-1	NA	TGTGCCAGCAGTTTTCTGGGGGGAGGATTTGTGAATGAGCAGTTCTTC	CASSFLGGGFVNEQFF
TRBV6-1	TRBD2	TRBJ2-3	NA	TGTGCCAGCAGTGACCGACTAGCGGGATCAGATACGCAGTATTTT	CASSDRLAGSDTQYF
TRBV5-1	TRBD2	TRBJ2-5	NA	TGCGCCAGCAGCCCCAGACTAGCGGGGCAAGAGACCCAGTACTTC	CASSPRLAGQETQYF
TRBV19	NA	TRBJ2-1	NA	TGTGCCAGTACAGGGGGAGGTGAGCAGTTCTTC	CASTGGGEQFF
TRBV4-1	TRBD2	TRBJ2-5	once	TGCGCCAGCAGCCAATTCCTAGCGGGGGGTACGGTGGGCCAAGAGACCCAGTACTTC	CASSQFLAGGTVGQETQYF
TRBV12-5	TRBD2	TRBJ2-7	NA	TGTGCTAGTGGTTCCCTAGCGGGAGGGTTCTACGAGCAGTACTTC	CASGSLAGGFYEQYF
TRBV9	TRBD2	TRBJ2-1	NA	TGTGCCAGCAGGGCCGGGACTAGCGGGGGACTGAATGAGCAGTTCTTC	CASRAGTSGGLNEQFF
TRBV6-4	NA	TRBJ2-2	NA	TGTGCCAGCAGTGACTCACAGGACACCGGGGAGCTGTTTTTT	CASSDSQDTGELFF
TRBV5-1	NA	TRBJ2-7	once	TGCGCCAGCAGCCCGGCGGACTCCCCAGAGCAGTACTTC	CASSPADSPEQYF
TRBV7-6	TRBD2	TRBJ2-5	NA	TGTGCCAGCAGCTTTAGCGGGGGCGGAGAGACCCAGTACTTC	CASSFSGGGETQYF
TRBV6-5	TRBD2	TRBJ2-1	NA	TGTGCCAGCAGTTGGACTAGCGGGGGGGATTACAATGAGCAGTTCTTC	CASSWTSGGDYNEQFF
TRBV5-1	TRBD2	TRBJ2-7	NA	TGCGCCAGCAGCCGGGACCGGGCGGGAGACCCCTACGAGCAGTACTTC	CASSRDRAGDPYEQYF